This entry lists 18 T cell receptor beta chains sequenced from one sample in a study of T cells after yellow fever vaccination. MiXCR, applied by TCRdb to the 5' RACE reads, yields one record per CDR3 protein. The top ten hold over 11% of the sample, which has under 600,000 distinct CDR3 sequences, approximately 12% seen once. This sample comprised PBMCs, obtained on the day of the yellow fever booster vaccination. The receptor source for this set is a man aged 30 to 45 who received the YFV17D yellow fever vaccine.

J is TRBJ1-5 and V is TRBV18; D might be TRBD1 (6 bases). The CDR3 is 15 amino acids. The V end was cut by 0 bases, the J end by 6 bases, with 12 bases between. From germline, CDR1 is KGHSH and CDR2 LQKENI. This chain's CDR3 is CASSPPGGPGQPQHF. CDR3 DNA: TGTGCCAGCTCACCACCGGGGGGGCCGGGTCAGCCCCAGCATTTT.

This clonotype was counted only a few times. The chain links TRBV25-1 to TRBJ1-2, with a possible D match to TRBD1 (6 bases). The germline gives CDR1 MGHDK, CDR2 SYGVNS. V lost 4 bases and J lost 8, with 8 bases in between. This CDR3 contains 11 residues. DNA for the CDR3: TGTGCCAGCAGTGGGGGGCAAGGCTACACCTTC. This codes for CASSGGQGYTF.

This clonotype was observed a few times. J is TRBJ1-1 and V is TRBV20-1; 9 bases match TRBD1. The CDR3 covers 14 residues. V dropped 5 bases and J dropped 7; count of bases not matched to a gene: 11. Per germline, CDR1 DFQATT and CDR2 SNEGSKA (reference sequence). The CDR3 DNA reads as TGCAGTGCTGCCGACAGGGGGGGGAGAAATGAAGCTTTCTTT. It encodes CSAADRGGRNEAFF.

J is TRBJ2-5 and V is TRBV6-5; the match to TRBD1 covers 8 bases. V lost 4 bases to trimming and J lost 4 bases; unmatched junction nucleotides: 5. The CDR3 runs 14 residues. Germline CDR1 and CDR2: MNHEY and SVGAGI. CDR3 sequence (DNA): TGTGCCAGCAGTTTGGACAGGGCAGTAGAGACCCAGTACTTC. Encoded protein: CASSLDRAVETQYF.

This clonotype was detected ten times or more. The V and J genes are TRBV12-3 or TRBV12-4 and TRBJ2-1, with D tentatively TRBD2 (5 bases). This CDR3 is built from 15 residues. Trimming cost V 3 bases and J 9 bases, with 18 bases left between them. The CDR3 coding sequence is TGTGCCAGCAGTTTTCACCCCGTGCTAGCAGTTGAGCAGTTCTTC. Residues: CASSFHPVLAVEQFF.

This clonotype was seen a few times. The V and J genes are TRBV24-1 and TRBJ2-3; the D is unclear. There are 16 residues in the CDR3. The ends were cut back, 4 bases at V and 1 base at J, with 14 bases in the middle. The V gene's germline CDR1 is KGHDR and CDR2 SFDVKD. For the CDR3, the DNA is TGTGCCACCAGTGACCCAGGAGCATCTGGCACAGATACGCAGTATTTT. Translated: CATSDPGASGTDTQYF.

The V and J genes are TRBV19 and TRBJ1-5; D not certain. The germline CDR1 and CDR2 sequences are LNHDA and SQIVND (reference sequence). The V gene lost 1 base and the J gene lost 10 bases, with 14 bases spanning the gap. The CDR3 extends over 14 amino acids. CDR3 loop: CASSIVPHTPPQHF. The CDR3 region has the DNA TGTGCCAGTAGTATAGTTCCACATACCCCACCCCAGCATTTT.

The chain employs TRBV9 and TRBJ2-1; D ambiguous. Per germline, CDR1 SGDLS and CDR2 YYNGEE. The ends were cut back, 4 bases at V and 9 bases at J, with 14 bases in the middle. The CDR3 consists of 13 residues. CDR3 sequence: CASSYTERGEQFF. Written as DNA, the CDR3 is TGTGCCAGCAGCTATACCGAGAGAGGTGAGCAGTTCTTC.

The chain recombines TRBV15 with TRBJ2-7; D possibly corresponds to TRBD2 (5 bases). Germline loops: CDR1 LNHNV, CDR2 YYDKDF (reference sequence). CDR3 length: 14 amino acids. Trimming took off 1 base at V and 0 bases at J, with 7 bases between the two ends. CDR3 DNA sequence: TGTGCCACCAGCAGAGCTGGGAGCTCCTACGAGCAGTACTTC. Translated, it gives CATSRAGSSYEQYF. The variable domain in full, completed from reference TRBV15 and TRBJ2-7, reads DAMVIQNPRYQVTQFGKPVTLSCSQTLNHNVMYWYQQKSSQAPKLLFHYYDKDFNNEADTPDNFQSRRPNTSFCFLDIRSPGLGDTAMYLCATSRAGSSYEQYFGPGTRLTVT.

CDR3 residues: CASSESSTDTQYF. The CDR3 region has the DNA TGTGCCAGCAGCGAATCTAGCACAGATACGCAGTATTTT. The chain links TRBV7-9 to TRBJ2-3; the D is unclear. V was pared by 5 bases and J by 0 bases, with 6 bases between. Germline lookup yields CDR1 SEHNR and CDR2 FQNEAQ (reference sequence). The CDR3 sequence is 13 residues long. Variable domain in full (rest from reference TRBV7-9 and TRBJ2-3): DTGVSQNPRHKITKRGQNVTFRCDPISEHNRLYWYRQTLGQGPEFLTYFQNEAQLEKSRLLSDRFSAERPKGSFSTLEIQRTEQGDSAMYLCASSESSTDTQYFGPGTRLTVL.

This clonotype appeared a few times. This chain links TRBV4-3 with TRBJ2-4; TRBD2 is a possible D gene (5 bases). Trimming took off 0 bases at V and 5 bases at J, with 20 bases between the two ends. The CDR3 loop spans 18 amino acids. CDR1 is LGHNA, CDR2 YSLEER, per germline. The CDR3 loop is CASSQDPSERDFENIQYF. The CDR3, as DNA: TGCGCCAGCAGCCAAGATCCCTCGGAGAGGGATTTCGAAAACATTCAGTACTTC.

In its sample, this clonotype was seen a few times. The rearrangement joins TRBV29-1 to TRBJ2-6; the D is unclear. V was shortened by 5 bases and J by 0 bases, with 8 bases between the two germline ends. CDR1 is SQVTM, CDR2 ANQGSEA, per germline. This CDR3 is built from 14 residues. In DNA form, the CDR3 reads TGCAGCGTTCCCGTGAACTCTGGGGCCAACGTCCTGACTTTC. It translates to CSVPVNSGANVLTF. Full variable domain (remainder filled in from reference TRBV29-1 and TRBJ2-6): SAVISQKPSRDICQRGTSLTIQCQVDSQVTMMFWYRQQPGQSLTLIATANQGSEATYESGFVIDKFPISRPNLTFSTLTVSNMSPEDSSIYLCSVPVNSGANVLTFGAGSRLTVL.

The chain links TRBV27 to TRBJ1-6, with a weak D call TRBD1 (5 bases). Germline V gene lookup returns CDR1 MNHEY and CDR2 SMNVEV (reference sequence). The germline V and J ends were trimmed by 1 base and 10 bases, with 14 bases remaining between them. CDR3 length: 15 amino acids. CDR3 residues: CASSLFAGSSSPLHF. The CDR3 DNA reads as TGTGCCAGCAGTTTATTCGCAGGGTCTTCCTCACCCCTCCACTTT.

This clonotype was counted only a few times. V gene TRBV12-3 or TRBV12-4 combines with J gene TRBJ2-3; 7 bases are a match to TRBD2. J gave up 2 bases and V 5 bases, and 4 bases lay outside the gene matches. The CDR3 is 14 residues long. CDR3 residues: CASSREASTDTQYF. For the CDR3, the DNA is TGTGCCAGCAGTCGGGAGGCCTCCACAGATACGCAGTATTTT.

This chain joins TRBV20-1 and TRBJ2-5; 9 bases are a match to TRBD2. The CDR3 has 13 amino acids. Germline CDR1 and CDR2: DFQATT and SNEGSKA (reference sequence). Trimming took 3 bases from V and 7 from J; bases not matched to a gene: 6. CDR3 bases: TGCAGTGCTAGGTTAGCGGGAGTCGTGACCCAGTACTTC. Translating it yields CSARLAGVVTQYF.

J is TRBJ2-2 and V is TRBV5-5, with TRBD1 identical over 8 bases. Trimming took 1 base from V and 6 from J; bases not matched to a gene: 8. This CDR3 is built from 16 residues. From germline, CDR1 is SGHKS and CDR2 YYEKEE (reference sequence). The CDR3 region is CASSLRTGTRPGELFF. As DNA, the CDR3 is TGTGCCAGCAGCTTGAGGACAGGGACTCGACCCGGGGAGCTGTTTTTT.

V and J are TRBV27 and TRBJ2-1; 9 bases are shared with TRBD2. Germline assignment: CDR1 MNHEY and CDR2 SMNVEV (reference sequence). This CDR3 comprises 16 residues. J was trimmed by 3 bases and V by 4 bases; bases with no gene match: 7. CDR3 nucleotides: TGTGCCAGCAGTTATACTAGCGGGCTCTACTACAATGAGCAGTTCTTC. Protein: CASSYTSGLYYNEQFF.

V and J are TRBV5-1 and TRBJ2-3, with D possibly TRBD2 on 6 matching bases. V gave up 4 bases and J gave up 2 bases, with 14 bases separating them. The CDR3 totals 15 residues. Germline CDR1 SGHRS, CDR2 YFSETQ. CDR3 nucleotide sequence: TGCGCCAGCAGCCGTGACGGGGGAGTCACAGATACGCAGTATTTT. Amino acids: CASSRDGGVTDTQYF.